These 25 T cell receptor beta chains were all obtained from the same sample, sequenced in a study of cytomegalovirus exposure and HLA in healthy donors. This PCR relied on a set of 60 Vbeta primers and 13 Jbeta primers. Clones were sequenced by immunoSEQ multiplex PCR, and TCRdb holds only the in-frame ones, with some missing. Here the sample spans some 160,000 clones, 70% to 85% being singletons. The sample consisted of PBMCs. The origin of the receptors is a male donor in good health and CMV-seronegative.

The sample holds a few counts of this clone. The chain has TRBV19 and TRBJ2-7; 12 nucleotides line up with TRBD2. Germline CDR1 and CDR2: LNHDA and SQIVND (reference sequence). J was trimmed by 4 bases and V by 4 bases; bases with no gene match: 17. The CDR3 is 19 amino acids. CDR3 in amino acids: CASSTGTSGPNTKLYEQYF. The CDR3 coding sequence is TGTGCCAGTAGTACCGGGACTAGCGGGCCAAACACTAAGTTATACGAGCAGTACTTC.

The rearrangement links TRBV7-9 to TRBJ1-2; D call uncertain. This CDR3 has 15 amino acids. Trimming left V 7 bases short and J 5 bases short, with 20 bases between. Germline V gene data show CDR1 as SEHNR and CDR2 as FQNEAQ (reference sequence). CDR3 loop: CASTTLDTLWYGYTF. CDR3 sequence (DNA): TGTGCCAGCACCACCCTTGACACCTTATGGTATGGCTACACCTTC.

The chain recombines TRBV19 with TRBJ2-7; D is possibly TRBD2 (5 bases). The CDR3 length is 13 residues. In germline, CDR1 is LNHDA, CDR2 SQIVND (reference sequence). The ends were cut back, 8 bases at V and 0 bases at J, with 11 bases in the middle. This chain's CDR3 is CASGTGISYEQYF. The CDR3 DNA reads TGTGCCAGTGGAACGGGGATCTCCTACGAGCAGTACTTC.

This clone was seen once. This specimen includes other DNA sequences encoding the same CDR3. This rearrangement joins TRBV4-2 to TRBJ1-6, with TRBD1 matching 7 bases. The CDR3 runs to 14 residues. Unmatched junction bases numbered 1, after V lost 1 base and J lost 7 bases. Per germline, CDR1 LGHNA and CDR2 YNFKEQ. In nucleotides, the CDR3 is TGTGCCAGCAGCCAAGGGACAGGCAATTCACCCCTCCACTTT. Its translation is CASSQGTGNSPLHF.

The chain combines TRBV28 with TRBJ2-7, with 11 bases lining up with TRBD2. V shed 5 bases, J shed 7 bases, and the junction held 22 bases outside the gene matches. Per the germline V gene, CDR1 is MDHEN and CDR2 is SYDVKM. The CDR3 is 19 amino acids. The CDR3 loop reads CASSPTGTSGFLFAREQYF. DNA of the CDR3: TGTGCCAGCAGTCCAACCGGGACTAGCGGATTCCTGTTCGCGCGGGAGCAGTACTTC.

The CDR3 here is CASSRGDTEAFF. The CDR3 DNA is TGTGCCAGCAGCCGGGGGGATACTGAAGCTTTCTTT. The rearrangement links TRBV7-9 to TRBJ1-1; D is perhaps TRBD1 (5 bases). Germline CDR1 and CDR2: SEHNR and FQNEAQ (reference sequence). V was shortened by 5 bases and J by 5 bases, with 9 bases between the two germline ends. The CDR3 totals 12 residues.

The chain recombines TRBV5-1 with TRBJ1-1; D unclear. Germline V gene data show CDR1 as SGHRS and CDR2 as YFSETQ. This CDR3 has 13 residues. Trimming left V 1 base short and J 5 bases short, with 9 bases between. The CDR3 coding sequence is TGCGCCAGCAGCTTGTCGGGTGCTACTGAAGCTTTCTTT. Translation: CASSLSGATEAFF.

This clone was counted once. The V gene is TRBV5-1, the J gene TRBJ2-3; D might be TRBD2 (6 bases). Germline V lookup: CDR1 SGHRS, CDR2 YFSETQ. The CDR3 consists of 13 residues. Trimming left V 7 bases short and J 4 bases short, with 13 bases between. The CDR3 DNA sequence: TGCGCCAGCGGCCTCCCGGGAGCAGATACGCAGTATTTT. Translated, it gives CASGLPGADTQYF.

CDR3 in DNA: TGTGCCAGACCTAAACAGGGATCCAGGGCTGGAAACACCATATATTTT. Its protein product is CARPKQGSRAGNTIYF. This chain connects TRBV6-7 to TRBJ1-3, with D possibly matching TRBD1 (6 bases). TRBV6-7 counts as an open reading frame of uncertain function. This CDR3 has 16 amino acids. Trimming took 9 bases from V and 2 from J, leaving 20 bases between them.

The chain has TRBV6-6 and TRBJ2-5; 7 bases match TRBD1. CDR3 size: 13 residues. V shed 6 bases, J shed 1 base, and the junction held 2 bases outside the gene matches. Looked up from germline, CDR1 is MNHNY and CDR2 is SVGAGI (reference sequence). The CDR3 spells CASRGTAQETQYF. CDR3 nucleotide sequence: TGTGCCAGCAGAGGGACAGCCCAAGAGACCCAGTACTTC.

The chain is built from TRBV7-8 and TRBJ1-2; D gene ambiguous. This CDR3 comprises 16 residues. From germline, CDR1 is SGHVS and CDR2 FQNEAQ. Trimming removed 1 base from V and 4 bases from J, with 16 bases in between. The CDR3: CASSLGRGLSSYGYTF. In DNA form, the CDR3 reads TGTGCCAGCAGCTTAGGCCGCGGGCTTTCTAGCTATGGCTACACCTTC.

V gene TRBV7-9 combines with J gene TRBJ2-5; D is perhaps TRBD1 (7 bases). The V end was cut by 6 bases, the J end by 6 bases, with 14 bases between. CDR3 length: 13 amino acids. CDR1 is SEHNR and CDR2 is FQNEAQ in the germline V gene (reference sequence). CDR3 sequence: CASRPSGGKTQYF. The CDR3 DNA is TGTGCCAGCAGACCATCAGGGGGGAAGACCCAGTACTTC.

In this sample, this clone turned up once. One junction end does not reproduce the germline sequence, and a read error may be involved. Distinct nucleotide sequences in the sample also encode this CDR3. The chain couples TRBV4-1 to TRBJ1-1, with D possibly TRBD1 on 5 matching bases. Germline values: CDR1 MGHRA, CDR2 YSYEKL. The CDR3 extends over 15 amino acids. The CDR3 region is CASSQVGHSVAEAFF. Written as DNA, the CDR3 is TGCGCCAGCAGTCAAGTTGGACACTCAGTGGCTGAAGCTTTCTTT.

This chain connects TRBV11-2 to TRBJ2-7; 10 bases align to TRBD1. Trimming removed 5 bases from V and 2 bases from J; junction bases left unmatched: 15. The CDR3 has 18 amino acids. Germline loops: CDR1 SGHAT, CDR2 FQNNGV. In DNA, the CDR3 is TGTGCCAGCAGCCCAAGATCGCCCTGGACAGGGGGGGCCTACGAGCAGTACTTC. Protein sequence: CASSPRSPWTGGAYEQYF.

The chain has TRBV6-5 and TRBJ1-4; 7 bases are a match to TRBD1. The CDR3 is 14 residues long. V dropped 7 bases and J dropped 3; count of bases not matched to a gene: 5. Germline V gene lookup returns CDR1 MNHEY and CDR2 SVGAGI. CDR3 loop: CASKPGTANEKLFF. The DNA for the CDR3 is TGTGCCAGCAAGCCCGGGACAGCTAATGAAAAACTGTTTTTT.

V gene TRBV6-1 combines with J gene TRBJ2-3, with TRBD2 matching 7 bases. CDR1 and CDR2 (germline): MNHNS, SASEGT. The CDR3 length is 15 residues. The J segment lost 4 bases and the V segment lost 3 bases, leaving 7 bases of the junction unmatched. The CDR3 sequence: CASSDMGGGADTQYF. CDR3 nucleotide sequence: TGTGCCAGCAGTGACATGGGCGGGGGAGCAGATACGCAGTATTTT.

This chain joins TRBV6-4 and TRBJ1-1; 7 bases fit TRBD1. Germline V gene lookup returns CDR1 MRHNA and CDR2 SNTAGT. The CDR3 is 19 residues long. The V and J ends lost 0 bases and 0 bases, in that order; junction bases with no gene match: 13. The CDR3 reads CASSDSTLGTAIMNTEAFF. CDR3 DNA: TGTGCCAGCAGTGACTCGACCCTTGGGACAGCCATAATGAACACTGAAGCTTTCTTT.

This chain uses TRBV28 with TRBJ2-7, with 7 bases lining up with TRBD1. After removal of 6 bases from V and 6 bases from J, the junction contained 11 bases not matched to a gene. The V gene's germline CDR1 is MDHEN and CDR2 SYDVKM. This CDR3 has 14 residues. The CDR3 DNA sequence: TGTGCCAGCAGGCTCACCGGGACAGCAACCGAGCAGTACTTC. Protein: CASRLTGTATEQYF. Full variable domain (missing parts from reference TRBV28 and TRBJ2-7): DVKVTQSSRYLVKRTGEKVFLECVQDMDHENMFWYRQDPGLGLRLIYFSYDVKMKEKGDIPEGYSVSREKKERFSLILESASTNQTSMYLCASRLTGTATEQYFGPGTRLTVT.

The chain recombines TRBV2 with TRBJ1-4; 10 bases are a match to TRBD1. V trimming: 8 bases; J trimming: 0 bases; junction bases outside the gene matches: 3. Germline CDR1 and CDR2: SNHLY and FYNNEI. The CDR3 runs 15 residues. This CDR3 reads CASSGQGATNEKLFF. The CDR3 nucleotides are TGTGCCAGCTCTGGACAGGGGGCAACTAATGAAAAACTGTTTTTT.

The genes are TRBV27 and TRBJ1-6; D unresolved. Trimming removed 6 bases from V and 5 bases from J, with 17 bases in between. Germline V gene sequence: CDR1 MNHEY, CDR2 SMNVEV (reference sequence). CDR3 length: 16 residues. The CDR3 DNA reads as TGTGCCAGCAGACCATCGTTTACAATACATAATTCACCCCTCCACTTT. Its protein is CASRPSFTIHNSPLHF.

The chain couples TRBV5-1 to TRBJ1-2, with 8 bases matching TRBD1. V dropped 1 base and J dropped 3; count of bases not matched to a gene: 8. CDR1 SGHRS and CDR2 YFSETQ come from the germline V gene. This CDR3 is 16 amino acids long. The CDR3 nucleotides read TGCGCCAGCAGCTTGAGGGCGACAGGGGATTACTATGGCTACACCTTC. Translated: CASSLRATGDYYGYTF.

This chain links TRBV5-1 with TRBJ2-7, with a tentative D call TRBD1 (6 bases). The CDR3 totals 13 residues. The ends were cut back, 2 bases at V and 6 bases at J, with 12 bases in the middle. The germline gives CDR1 SGHRS, CDR2 YFSETQ. CDR3 sequence (DNA): TGCGCCAGCAGCTTTACAGGGAACGGCGAGCAGTACTTC. This gives the protein CASSFTGNGEQYF.

This chain connects TRBV6-5 to TRBJ2-3; D might be TRBD2 (5 bases). In germline, CDR1 is MNHEY, CDR2 SVGAGI. V was cut by 5 bases and J by 7 bases, with 10 bases left in between. The CDR3 consists of 12 residues. The CDR3 coding sequence is TGTGCCAGCAGTCTCGGGGATAATACGCAGTATTTT. Translated: CASSLGDNTQYF.

V is TRBV5-4 and J is TRBJ1-2; D might be TRBD1 (6 bases). The CDR3 contains 17 residues. CDR1 and CDR2 (germline): SGHNT, YYREEE (reference sequence). Trimming removed 4 bases at V and 4 bases at J, with 23 bases between. The chain's CDR3 is CASSPSGGAGFGYGYTF. Written as DNA, the CDR3 is TGTGCCAGCAGCCCGTCGGGGGGCGCCGGATTTGGCTATGGCTACACCTTC.

The chain couples TRBV27 to TRBJ2-1, with 14 nucleotides matching TRBD2. V shed 4 bases and J 0 bases; nucleotides not matched to a gene: 5. CDR1 and CDR2 from the germline V gene are MNHEY and SMNVEV (reference sequence). The CDR3 spans 18 residues. The DNA for the CDR3 is TGTGCCAGCAGTTCGGGACTAGCGGGGGCGAGCTCCTACAATGAGCAGTTCTTC. Translation: CASSSGLAGASSYNEQFF.